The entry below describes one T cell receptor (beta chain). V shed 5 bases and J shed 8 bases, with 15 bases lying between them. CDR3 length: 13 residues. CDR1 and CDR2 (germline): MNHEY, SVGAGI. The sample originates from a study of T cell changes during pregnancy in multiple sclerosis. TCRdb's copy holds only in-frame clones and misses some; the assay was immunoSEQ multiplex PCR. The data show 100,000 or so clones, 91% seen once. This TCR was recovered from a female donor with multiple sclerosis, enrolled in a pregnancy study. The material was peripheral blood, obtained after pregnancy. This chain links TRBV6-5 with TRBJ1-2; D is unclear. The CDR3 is CASSDDITEGYTF. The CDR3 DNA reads TGTGCCAGCAGTGATGACATAACCGAGGGCTACACCTTC.